The rows below give T cell receptor beta chains drawn from one sample of a study of Graves' ophthalmopathy and Graves' hyperthyroidism. TCRdb passed the multiplex PCR reads through MiXCR, listing each CDR3 protein once. The data show hundreds of thousands of distinct CDR3 sequences, with 22% seen just once and around 7% held by the top ten. Sequencing used peripheral blood. Every receptor here comes from a woman between 18 and 30 years old with stable Graves' hyperthyroidism. Some clones in this sample may be carry-over from other donors' samples. The CDR3 runs from the conserved cysteine through the conserved F or W. A D gene is named only where the DNA matches it firmly. Clone size is not always given. Where it is, it says once, few, many or a class for expanded clones.

V gene: TRBV2
CDR3 length: 13
D gene: NA
clone size: many
J gene: TRBJ1-1
CDR3 DNA: TGTGCCAGCAGTGAGGGGGTAACCACTGAAGCTTTCTTT
CDR3 protein: CASSEGVTTEAFF

V gene: TRBV5-1
CDR3 length: 16
D gene: NA
clone size: NA
J gene: TRBJ1-1
CDR3 DNA: TGCGCCAGCAGCTTGGAACTCGGTAAGGGGGGCACTGAAGCTTTCTTT
CDR3 protein: CASSLELGKGGTEAFF

V gene: TRBV5-1
CDR3 length: 18
D gene: NA
clone size: NA
J gene: TRBJ2-7
CDR3 DNA: TGCGCCAGCAGCTTGCCTCGCAATCCGGGACTCCGAACTTACGAGCAGTACTTC
CDR3 protein: CASSLPRNPGLRTYEQYF

V gene: TRBV4-1
CDR3 length: 15
D gene: NA
clone size: NA
J gene: TRBJ2-2
CDR3 DNA: TGCGCCAGCAGCCAAGACAGGGGTAGCGCCGGGGAGCTGTTTTTT
CDR3 protein: CASSQDRGSAGELFF

V gene: TRBV12-3/TRBV12-4
CDR3 length: 14
D gene: NA
clone size: NA
J gene: TRBJ2-2
CDR3 DNA: TGTGCCAGCAGGCCGACGGCAGGCACCGGGGAGCTGTTTTTT
CDR3 protein: CASRPTAGTGELFF

V gene: TRBV4-1
CDR3 length: 14
D gene: NA
clone size: NA
J gene: TRBJ1-1
CDR3 DNA: TGCGCCAGCAGCCAAGAAAGCTTGGCTTTGGAAGCTTTCTTT
CDR3 protein: CASSQESLALEAFF

V gene: TRBV20-1
CDR3 length: 15
D gene: NA
clone size: many
J gene: TRBJ2-2
CDR3 DNA: TGCAGTGCTAGAGATATCGACAGGTCCACCGGGGAGCTGTTTTTT
CDR3 protein: CSARDIDRSTGELFF

V gene: TRBV11-2
CDR3 length: 15
D gene: NA
clone size: NA
J gene: TRBJ2-7
CDR3 DNA: TGTGCCAGCAGCTTAGAGGGGCAAGGCGTCTACGAGCAGTACTTC
CDR3 protein: CASSLEGQGVYEQYF

V gene: TRBV6-1
CDR3 length: 14
D gene: NA
clone size: many
J gene: TRBJ2-5
CDR3 DNA: TGTGCCAGCAGTGAACCGATCACGTTGGAGACCCAGTACTTC
CDR3 protein: CASSEPITLETQYF

V gene: TRBV19
CDR3 length: 16
D gene: NA
clone size: NA
J gene: TRBJ1-2
CDR3 DNA: TGTGCCAGTAGTATTGGGACTTCCCCCAATAGCTATGGCTACACCTTC
CDR3 protein: CASSIGTSPNSYGYTF

V gene: TRBV12-3/TRBV12-4
CDR3 length: 15
D gene: TRBD2
clone size: many
J gene: TRBJ2-7
CDR3 DNA: TGTGCCAGCAGTTGGGGACCGGGACTAGCGTACGAGCAGTACTTC
CDR3 protein: CASSWGPGLAYEQYF

V gene: TRBV6-5
CDR3 length: 12
D gene: NA
clone size: NA
J gene: TRBJ1-2
CDR3 DNA: TGTGCCTGCAGTTCCGGGGCCGGAGGCTACACCTTC
CDR3 protein: CACSSGAGGYTF

V gene: TRBV18
CDR3 length: 12
D gene: NA
clone size: NA
J gene: TRBJ2-5
CDR3 DNA: TGTGCCAGCTCACCAGCAGAAGAGACCCAGTACTTC
CDR3 protein: CASSPAEETQYF

V gene: TRBV6-1
CDR3 length: 17
D gene: TRBD2
clone size: many
J gene: TRBJ2-7
CDR3 DNA: TGTGCCAGCAGCGGGCCAGCGGGGGGGCTCCCATTATACGAGCAGTACTTC
CDR3 protein: CASSGPAGGLPLYEQYF

V gene: TRBV30
CDR3 length: 16
D gene: TRBD2
clone size: NA
J gene: TRBJ2-2
CDR3 DNA: TGTGCCTGGAGGGGGACTAGCGGGAGGAATTCCGGGGAGCTGTTTTTT
CDR3 protein: CAWRGTSGRNSGELFF

V gene: TRBV5-1
CDR3 length: 13
D gene: TRBD1
clone size: few
J gene: TRBJ2-5
CDR3 DNA: TGCGCCAGCACCCGGGACAGGTGGGAGACCCAGTACTTC
CDR3 protein: CASTRDRWETQYF

V gene: TRBV19
CDR3 length: 12
D gene: NA
clone size: NA
J gene: TRBJ1-2
CDR3 DNA: TGTGCCAGTAGTCCAGGGATGGGAGGCTACACCTTC
CDR3 protein: CASSPGMGGYTF

V gene: TRBV20-1
CDR3 length: 13
D gene: TRBD1
clone size: many
J gene: TRBJ1-6
CDR3 DNA: TGCAGTGCGGAGGGACAGCCTGATTCACCCCTCCACTTT
CDR3 protein: CSAEGQPDSPLHF

V gene: TRBV12-3/TRBV12-4
CDR3 length: 13
D gene: NA
clone size: NA
J gene: TRBJ1-1
CDR3 DNA: TGTGCCAGCAGTCGTAAGTGGGGCACTGAAGCTTTCTTT
CDR3 protein: CASSRKWGTEAFF

V gene: TRBV27
CDR3 length: 14
D gene: TRBD1
clone size: NA
J gene: TRBJ2-5
CDR3 DNA: TGTGCCAGCAGTTTGCAGGGACAGATCGAGACCCAGTACTTC
CDR3 protein: CASSLQGQIETQYF

V gene: TRBV5-1
CDR3 length: 16
D gene: NA
clone size: NA
J gene: TRBJ2-7
CDR3 DNA: TGCGCCAGCAGCTTGGCCGGGCGGCTCTCTAACTACGAGCAGTACTTC
CDR3 protein: CASSLAGRLSNYEQYF

V gene: TRBV5-1
CDR3 length: 15
D gene: NA
clone size: few
J gene: TRBJ1-1
CDR3 DNA: TGCGCCAGCAGCACGGGACTCCAGGTTTTTGCGGAAGCTTTCTTT
CDR3 protein: CASSTGLQVFAEAFF

V gene: TRBV30
CDR3 length: 13
D gene: NA
clone size: NA
J gene: TRBJ1-1
CDR3 DNA: TGTGCCTGGAGTACAGGAGGGAGTGATGAAGCTTTCTTT
CDR3 protein: CAWSTGGSDEAFF

V gene: TRBV10-3
CDR3 length: 12
D gene: NA
clone size: many
J gene: TRBJ1-1
CDR3 DNA: TGTGCCACCTCGATGGGGGGCACTGAAGCTTTCTTT
CDR3 protein: CATSMGGTEAFF

V gene: TRBV12-3/TRBV12-4
CDR3 length: 14
D gene: TRBD1
clone size: NA
J gene: TRBJ1-5
CDR3 DNA: TGTGCCAGCAGCCCCAGGGGGGGAGGGAAGCCCCAGCATTTT
CDR3 protein: CASSPRGGGKPQHF

V gene: TRBV19
CDR3 length: 14
D gene: TRBD1
clone size: many
J gene: TRBJ1-5
CDR3 DNA: TGTGCCAGTAGTCACAGGGGAGCAAATCAGCCCCAGCATTTT
CDR3 protein: CASSHRGANQPQHF

V gene: TRBV28
CDR3 length: 13
D gene: NA
clone size: many
J gene: TRBJ1-1
CDR3 DNA: TGTGCCAGCAGTCCGACGGGCCGTACAAAGTCGGTCTTT
CDR3 protein: CASSPTGRTKSVF

V gene: TRBV7-8
CDR3 length: 14
D gene: NA
clone size: NA
J gene: TRBJ1-2
CDR3 DNA: TGTGCCAGCAGCTTAGACGGGTCAGCCTATGGCTACACCTTC
CDR3 protein: CASSLDGSAYGYTF

V gene: TRBV5-1
CDR3 length: 15
D gene: TRBD1
clone size: many
J gene: TRBJ1-6
CDR3 DNA: TGCGCCAGCAGCTTGGAGGGGGCAAGGAATTCACCCCTCCACTTT
CDR3 protein: CASSLEGARNSPLHF

V gene: TRBV10-3
CDR3 length: 14
D gene: TRBD1
clone size: many
J gene: TRBJ1-2
CDR3 DNA: TGTGCCATCAGTCTTGGACAGGGACTCTATGGCTACACCTTC
CDR3 protein: CAISLGQGLYGYTF

V gene: TRBV6-5
CDR3 length: 15
D gene: TRBD2
clone size: NA
J gene: TRBJ2-5
CDR3 DNA: TGTGCCAGCAGTCCTCGACTAGCGGGGACAGAGACCCAGTACTTC
CDR3 protein: CASSPRLAGTETQYF

V gene: TRBV6-2/TRBV6-3
CDR3 length: 15
D gene: NA
clone size: many
J gene: TRBJ2-7
CDR3 DNA: TGTGCCAGCAGTTTTGCGGGGGACAGAGCCTACGAGCAGTACTTC
CDR3 protein: CASSFAGDRAYEQYF

V gene: TRBV11-2
CDR3 length: 15
D gene: NA
clone size: NA
J gene: TRBJ2-5
CDR3 DNA: TGTGCCAGCAGCTTATGGTGGGACTCCCAAGAGACCAAGTACTTC
CDR3 protein: CASSLWWDSQETKYF

V gene: TRBV15
CDR3 length: 16
D gene: TRBD1
clone size: NA
J gene: TRBJ2-2
CDR3 DNA: TGTGCCACCAGCAGAGCGGGACAGCTAGACACCGGGGAGCTGTTTTTT
CDR3 protein: CATSRAGQLDTGELFF

V gene: TRBV12-3/TRBV12-4
CDR3 length: 13
D gene: NA
clone size: once
J gene: TRBJ1-1
CDR3 DNA: TGTGCCAGCAGTTTACCGGGGAGGGCCCATGCTTTCTTT
CDR3 protein: CASSLPGRAHAFF

V gene: TRBV7-9
CDR3 length: 14
D gene: NA
clone size: many
J gene: TRBJ2-4
CDR3 DNA: TGTGCCAGCAGCGGTGGGGGAGGCCAAAACATTCAGTACTTC
CDR3 protein: CASSGGGGQNIQYF

V gene: TRBV12-3/TRBV12-4
CDR3 length: 14
D gene: NA
clone size: many
J gene: TRBJ2-7
CDR3 DNA: TGTGCCAGCAGTTTGGCGAGAAGTGAGGCCGAGCAGTACTTC
CDR3 protein: CASSLARSEAEQYF

V gene: TRBV7-3
CDR3 length: 14
D gene: NA
clone size: many
J gene: TRBJ1-2
CDR3 DNA: TGTGCCAGCAGCTTAAAAGGGGGAAACTATGGCTACACCTTC
CDR3 protein: CASSLKGGNYGYTF

V gene: TRBV11-2
CDR3 length: 15
D gene: TRBD1
clone size: many
J gene: TRBJ2-7
CDR3 DNA: TGTGCCAGCAGCTTAGGACAGGGAGTCTCCTACGAGCAGTACTTC
CDR3 protein: CASSLGQGVSYEQYF

V gene: TRBV6-2/TRBV6-3
CDR3 length: 14
D gene: NA
clone size: many
J gene: TRBJ1-1
CDR3 DNA: TGTGCCAGCAGTTACTGGGAAGTTGGCACTGAAGCTTTCTTT
CDR3 protein: CASSYWEVGTEAFF

V gene: TRBV28
CDR3 length: 12
D gene: NA
clone size: many
J gene: TRBJ1-2
CDR3 DNA: TGTGCCAGCTGGGGCAACTACTATGGCTACACCTTC
CDR3 protein: CASWGNYYGYTF

V gene: TRBV11-1
CDR3 length: 11
D gene: NA
clone size: few
J gene: TRBJ1-1
CDR3 DNA: TGTGCCAGCAGCTTGAAAGGGGAAGCTTTCTTT
CDR3 protein: CASSLKGEAFF

V gene: TRBV12-3/TRBV12-4
CDR3 length: 13
D gene: NA
clone size: NA
J gene: TRBJ1-1
CDR3 DNA: TGTGCCAGCAGTTTAAAGCGGGGGGCTGAAGCTTTCTTT
CDR3 protein: CASSLKRGAEAFF

V gene: TRBV20-1
CDR3 length: 14
D gene: NA
clone size: NA
J gene: TRBJ1-6
CDR3 DNA: TGCAGTGCTAGGCCGGGGGGTAATGGATCACCCCTCCACTTT
CDR3 protein: CSARPGGNGSPLHF

V gene: TRBV27
CDR3 length: 14
D gene: NA
clone size: few
J gene: TRBJ1-1
CDR3 DNA: TGTGCCAGCGAACAACTGACAGGGAACACTGAAGCTTTCTTT
CDR3 protein: CASEQLTGNTEAFF

V gene: TRBV6-1
CDR3 length: 12
D gene: NA
clone size: many
J gene: TRBJ2-2
CDR3 DNA: TGTGCCAGCGAAGGGGCCGCCGGGGAGCTGTTTTTT
CDR3 protein: CASEGAAGELFF

V gene: TRBV7-9
CDR3 length: 13
D gene: TRBD1
clone size: many
J gene: TRBJ1-2
CDR3 DNA: TGTGCCAGCGGACCCCAGGGGGGCTATGGCTACACCTTC
CDR3 protein: CASGPQGGYGYTF

V gene: TRBV6-1
CDR3 length: 13
D gene: NA
clone size: NA
J gene: TRBJ1-6
CDR3 DNA: TGTGCCAGCAGTGAAGGGGCAATCTCACCCCTCCACTTT
CDR3 protein: CASSEGAISPLHF

V gene: TRBV10-3
CDR3 length: 15
D gene: TRBD1
clone size: many
J gene: TRBJ2-7
CDR3 DNA: TGTGCCATCAGTGAGCCCGGACAGGGGGCGGGAGAGCAGTACTTC
CDR3 protein: CAISEPGQGAGEQYF

V gene: TRBV20-1
CDR3 length: 13
D gene: TRBD1
clone size: many
J gene: TRBJ1-2
CDR3 DNA: TGCAGTGCTAGACAGACAGGGATGTATGGCTACACCTTC
CDR3 protein: CSARQTGMYGYTF